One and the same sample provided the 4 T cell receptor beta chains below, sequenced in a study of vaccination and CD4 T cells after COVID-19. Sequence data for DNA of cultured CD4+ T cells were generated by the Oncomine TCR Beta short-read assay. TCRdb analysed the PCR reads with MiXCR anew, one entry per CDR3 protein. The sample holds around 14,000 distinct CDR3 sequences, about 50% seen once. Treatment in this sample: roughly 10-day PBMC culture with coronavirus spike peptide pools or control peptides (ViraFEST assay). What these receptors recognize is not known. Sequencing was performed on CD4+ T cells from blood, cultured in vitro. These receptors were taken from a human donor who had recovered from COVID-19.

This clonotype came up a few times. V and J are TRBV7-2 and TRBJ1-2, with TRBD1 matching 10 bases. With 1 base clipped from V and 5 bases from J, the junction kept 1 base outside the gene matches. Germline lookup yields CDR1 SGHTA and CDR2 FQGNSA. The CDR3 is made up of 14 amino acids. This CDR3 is CASSLGDRGYGYTF. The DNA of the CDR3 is TGTGCCAGCAGCTTAGGGGACAGGGGATATGGCTACACCTTC.

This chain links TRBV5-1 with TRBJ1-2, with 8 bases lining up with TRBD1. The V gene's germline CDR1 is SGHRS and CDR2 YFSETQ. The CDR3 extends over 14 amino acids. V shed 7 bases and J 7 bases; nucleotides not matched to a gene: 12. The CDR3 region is CASGSGGGGAGYTF. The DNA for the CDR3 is TGCGCCAGCGGTTCAGGGGGCGGGGGCGCTGGCTACACCTTC.

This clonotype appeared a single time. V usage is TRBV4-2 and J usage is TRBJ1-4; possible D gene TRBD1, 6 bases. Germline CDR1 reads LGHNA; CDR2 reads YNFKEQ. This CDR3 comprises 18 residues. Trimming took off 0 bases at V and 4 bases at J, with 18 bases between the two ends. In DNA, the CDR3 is TGTGCCAGCAGCCAAGATGGTCGCAGGGGCCCGCTTAATGAAAAACTGTTTTTT. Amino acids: CASSQDGRRGPLNEKLFF.

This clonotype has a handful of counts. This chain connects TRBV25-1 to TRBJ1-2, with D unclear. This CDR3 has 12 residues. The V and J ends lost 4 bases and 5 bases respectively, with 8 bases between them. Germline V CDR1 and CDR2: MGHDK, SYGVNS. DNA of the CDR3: TGTGCCAGCAGTGTCAGTGAATATGGCTACACCTTC. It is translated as CASSVSEYGYTF.